This TCR beta chain emerged from a study of T cell clusters in autoimmune cytopenias. TRB was amplified from about 260 ng of peripheral blood genomic DNA per sample. Germline CDR1 reads LNHDA; CDR2 reads SQIVND (reference sequence). This CDR3 region has 12 residues. Judged by frequency, this clonotype is medium-sized (0.01 to 0.1%). Antigen: not known. Points from the study as a whole: Active autoimmune hepatitis patients had approximately 3.2-fold fewer exclusive TRB clusters than healthy donors. Clustering suggested that physiological T cell clusters were missing in primary autoimmune cytopenia patients.

TRB rearrangements were amplified by touch-down multiplex PCR with mixed TRB-A/B primers. TCRdb reprocessed the multiplex PCR reads and stores each CDR3 protein as one record, lacking DNA. This sample contains several hundred distinct CDR3 sequences. The receptor's source is a human donor with an autoimmune cytopenia or autoimmune hepatitis (not recorded which). The sample was peripheral blood. The V gene is TRBV19, the J gene TRBJ2-1; TCRdb gives TRBD2 as the D gene, but with no DNA this cannot be confirmed. The CDR3 here is CASSRARNEQFF.